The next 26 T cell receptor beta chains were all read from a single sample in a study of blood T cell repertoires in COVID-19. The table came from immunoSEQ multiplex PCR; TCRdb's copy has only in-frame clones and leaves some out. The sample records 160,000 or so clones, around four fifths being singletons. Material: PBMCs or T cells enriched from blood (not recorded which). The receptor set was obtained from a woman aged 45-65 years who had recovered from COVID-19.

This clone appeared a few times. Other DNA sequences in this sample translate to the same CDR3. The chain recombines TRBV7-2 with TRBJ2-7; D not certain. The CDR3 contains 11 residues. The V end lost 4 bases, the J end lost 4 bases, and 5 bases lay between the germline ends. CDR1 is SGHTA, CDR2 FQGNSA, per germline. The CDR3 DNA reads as TGTGCCAGCAGCTCCAGGTACGAGCAGTACTTC. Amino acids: CASSSRYEQYF.

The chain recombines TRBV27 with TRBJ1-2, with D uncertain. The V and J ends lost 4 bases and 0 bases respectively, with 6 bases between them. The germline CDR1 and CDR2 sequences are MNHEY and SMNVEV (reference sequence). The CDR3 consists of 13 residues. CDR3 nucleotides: TGTGCCAGCAGTTCTACCGCTAACTATGGCTACACCTTC. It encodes CASSSTANYGYTF.

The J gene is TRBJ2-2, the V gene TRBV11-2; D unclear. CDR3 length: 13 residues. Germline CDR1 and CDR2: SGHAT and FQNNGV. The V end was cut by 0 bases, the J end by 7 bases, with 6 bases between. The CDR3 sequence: CASSLEADGELFF. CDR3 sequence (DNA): TGTGCCAGCAGCTTAGAGGCGGACGGGGAGCTGTTTTTT.

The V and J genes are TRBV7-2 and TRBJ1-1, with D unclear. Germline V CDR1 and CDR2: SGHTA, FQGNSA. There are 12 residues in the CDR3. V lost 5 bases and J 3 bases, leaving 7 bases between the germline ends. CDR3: CASSPFYTEAFF. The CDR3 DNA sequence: TGTGCCAGCAGCCCATTTTACACTGAAGCTTTCTTT.

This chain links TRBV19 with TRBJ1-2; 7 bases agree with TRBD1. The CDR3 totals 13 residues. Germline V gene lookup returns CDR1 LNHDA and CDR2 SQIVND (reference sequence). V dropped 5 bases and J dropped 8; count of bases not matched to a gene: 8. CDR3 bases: TGTGCCAGTAGTCCTAGGGACAGCCTCGGCTACACCTTC. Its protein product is CASSPRDSLGYTF.

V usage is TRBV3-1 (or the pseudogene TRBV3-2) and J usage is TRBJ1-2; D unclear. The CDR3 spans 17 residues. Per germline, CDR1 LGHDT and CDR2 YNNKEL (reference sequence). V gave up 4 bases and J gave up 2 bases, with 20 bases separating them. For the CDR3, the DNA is TGTGCCAGCAGCCGTTCGGGAGTGACAAGGAGCAACTATGGCTACACCTTC. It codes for CASSRSGVTRSNYGYTF.

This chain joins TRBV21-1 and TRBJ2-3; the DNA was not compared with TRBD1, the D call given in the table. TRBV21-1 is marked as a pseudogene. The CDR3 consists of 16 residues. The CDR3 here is CASSKGITGLTDTQYF. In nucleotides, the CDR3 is TGTGCCAGCAGCAAGGGTATCACAGGGCTCACAGATACGCAGTATTTT.

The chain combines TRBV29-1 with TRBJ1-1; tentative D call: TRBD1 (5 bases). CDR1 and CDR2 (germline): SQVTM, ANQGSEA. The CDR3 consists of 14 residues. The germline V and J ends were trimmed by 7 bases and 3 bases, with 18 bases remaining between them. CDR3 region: CSGGGVYLDTEAFF. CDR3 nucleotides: TGCAGCGGGGGGGGAGTCTATCTGGACACTGAAGCTTTCTTT.

This chain's CDR3 is CASRELGAGTGELFF. For the CDR3, the DNA is TGTGCCAGCAGAGAACTGGGGGCCGGCACCGGGGAGCTGTTTTTT. V is TRBV27 and J is TRBJ2-2; D perhaps matches TRBD1 (6 bases). Germline-derived CDR1 and CDR2 are MNHEY and SMNVEV (reference sequence). CDR3 size: 15 residues. Between the trimmed V and J ends, which lost 6 bases and 4 bases, there was a span of 15 bases.

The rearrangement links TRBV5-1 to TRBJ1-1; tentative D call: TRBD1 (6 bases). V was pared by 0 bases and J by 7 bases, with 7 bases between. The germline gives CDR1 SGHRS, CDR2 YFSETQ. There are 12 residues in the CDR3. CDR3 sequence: CASSLEGVEAFF. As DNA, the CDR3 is TGCGCCAGCAGCTTGGAGGGGGTTGAAGCTTTCTTT.

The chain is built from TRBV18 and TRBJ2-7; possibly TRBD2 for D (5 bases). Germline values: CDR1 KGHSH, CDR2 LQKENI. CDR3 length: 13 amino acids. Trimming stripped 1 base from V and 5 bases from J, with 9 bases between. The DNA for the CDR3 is TGTGCCAGCTCACCACTCGTGGGAGACGAGCAGTACTTC. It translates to CASSPLVGDEQYF.

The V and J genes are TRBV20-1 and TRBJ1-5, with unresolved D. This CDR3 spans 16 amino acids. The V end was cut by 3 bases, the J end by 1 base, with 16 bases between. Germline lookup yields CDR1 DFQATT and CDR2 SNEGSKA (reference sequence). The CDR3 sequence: CSASPGLGLSNQPQHF. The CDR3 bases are TGCAGTGCTAGTCCGGGATTGGGTTTAAGCAATCAGCCCCAGCATTTT.

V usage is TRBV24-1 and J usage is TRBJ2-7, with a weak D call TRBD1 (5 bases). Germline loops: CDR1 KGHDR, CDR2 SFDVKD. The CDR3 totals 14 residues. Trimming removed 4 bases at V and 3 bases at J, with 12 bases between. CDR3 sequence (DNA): TGTGCCACCAGTGACCCTCCCAGGGACTACGAGCAGTACTTC. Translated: CATSDPPRDYEQYF.

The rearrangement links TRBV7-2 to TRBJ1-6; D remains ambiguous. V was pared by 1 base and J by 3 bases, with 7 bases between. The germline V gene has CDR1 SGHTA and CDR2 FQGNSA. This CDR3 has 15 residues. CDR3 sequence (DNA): TGTGCCAGCAGCTTAGACCGGAGCTATAATTCACCCCTCCACTTT. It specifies CASSLDRSYNSPLHF.

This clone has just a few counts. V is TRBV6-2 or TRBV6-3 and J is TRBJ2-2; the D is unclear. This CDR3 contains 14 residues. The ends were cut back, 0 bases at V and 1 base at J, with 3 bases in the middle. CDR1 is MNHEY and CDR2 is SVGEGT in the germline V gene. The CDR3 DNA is TGTGCCAGCAGTTACTCTCGGAACACCGGGGAGCTGTTTTTT. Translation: CASSYSRNTGELFF.

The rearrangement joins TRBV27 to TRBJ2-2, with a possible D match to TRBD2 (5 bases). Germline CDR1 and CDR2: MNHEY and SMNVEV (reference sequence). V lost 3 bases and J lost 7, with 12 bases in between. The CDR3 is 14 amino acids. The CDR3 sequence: CASSFQSGVGELFF. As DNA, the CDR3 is TGTGCCAGCAGTTTTCAGTCCGGGGTCGGGGAGCTGTTTTTT.

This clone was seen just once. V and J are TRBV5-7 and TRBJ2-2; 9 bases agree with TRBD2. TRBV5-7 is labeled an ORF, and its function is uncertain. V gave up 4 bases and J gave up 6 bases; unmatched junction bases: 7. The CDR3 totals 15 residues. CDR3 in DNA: TGTGCCAGCAGCCTCACATGGACTAGCGCCGGGGAGCTGTTTTTT. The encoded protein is CASSLTWTSAGELFF.

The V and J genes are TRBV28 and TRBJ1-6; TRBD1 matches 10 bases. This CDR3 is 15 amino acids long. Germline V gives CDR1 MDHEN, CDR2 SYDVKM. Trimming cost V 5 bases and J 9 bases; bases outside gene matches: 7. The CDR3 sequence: CASSPSGTGASPLHF. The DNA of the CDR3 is TGTGCCAGCAGTCCCTCGGGGACAGGGGCTTCACCCCTCCACTTT.

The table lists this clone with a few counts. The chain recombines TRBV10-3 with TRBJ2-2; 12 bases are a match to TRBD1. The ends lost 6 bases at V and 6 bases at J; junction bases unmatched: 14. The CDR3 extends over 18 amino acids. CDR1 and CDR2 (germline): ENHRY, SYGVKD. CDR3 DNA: TGTGCCATCAGCCCGGGACAGGGGGCTGTCACGGGGCCCGGGGAGCTGTTTTTT. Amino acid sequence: CAISPGQGAVTGPGELFF.

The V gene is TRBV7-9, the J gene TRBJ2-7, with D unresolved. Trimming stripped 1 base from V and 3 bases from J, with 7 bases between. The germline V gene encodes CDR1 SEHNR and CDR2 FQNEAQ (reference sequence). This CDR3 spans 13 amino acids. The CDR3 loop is CASSLGLGYEQYF. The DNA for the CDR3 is TGTGCCAGCAGCTTAGGACTGGGCTACGAGCAGTACTTC. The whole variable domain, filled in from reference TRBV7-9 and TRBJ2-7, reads DTGVSQNPRHKITKRGQNVTFRCDPISEHNRLYWYRQTLGQGPEFLTYFQNEAQLEKSRLLSDRFSAERPKGSFSTLEIQRTEQGDSAMYLCASSLGLGYEQYFGPGTRLTVT.

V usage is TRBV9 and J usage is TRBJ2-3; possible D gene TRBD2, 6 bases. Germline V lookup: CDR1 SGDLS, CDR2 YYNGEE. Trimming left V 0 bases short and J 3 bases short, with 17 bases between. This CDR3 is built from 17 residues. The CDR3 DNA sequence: TGTGCCAGCAGCGTAGCTTCGGGTATCGGGGGAACAGATACGCAGTATTTT. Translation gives CASSVASGIGGTDTQYF.

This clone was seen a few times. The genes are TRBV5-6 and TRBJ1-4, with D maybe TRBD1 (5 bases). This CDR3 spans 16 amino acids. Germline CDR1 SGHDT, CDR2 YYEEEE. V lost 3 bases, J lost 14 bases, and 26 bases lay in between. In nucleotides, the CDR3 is TGTGCCAGCAGCTCATGGTTCCGGGACTTATCTCCAGGGCTGTTTTTT. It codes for CASSSWFRDLSPGLFF.

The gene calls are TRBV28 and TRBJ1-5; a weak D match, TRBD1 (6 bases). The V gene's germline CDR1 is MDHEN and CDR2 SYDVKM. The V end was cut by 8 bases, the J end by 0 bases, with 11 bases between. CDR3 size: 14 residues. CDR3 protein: CASGGGRSNQPQHF. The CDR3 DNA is TGTGCCAGCGGGGGGGGCCGTAGCAATCAGCCCCAGCATTTT.

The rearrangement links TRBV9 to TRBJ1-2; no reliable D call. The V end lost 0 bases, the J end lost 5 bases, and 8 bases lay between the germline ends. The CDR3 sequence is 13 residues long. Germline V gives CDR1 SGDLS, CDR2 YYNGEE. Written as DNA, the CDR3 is TGTGCCAGCAGCGTAGGTCCCGTTTATGGCTACACCTTC. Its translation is CASSVGPVYGYTF.

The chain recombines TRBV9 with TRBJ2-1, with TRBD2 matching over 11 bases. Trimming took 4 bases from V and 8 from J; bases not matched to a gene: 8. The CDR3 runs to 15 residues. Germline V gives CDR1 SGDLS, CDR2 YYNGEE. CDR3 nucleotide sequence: TGTGCCAGCAGCATAGCGGGAGGGCCAATCGATGAGCAGTTCTTC. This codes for CASSIAGGPIDEQFF. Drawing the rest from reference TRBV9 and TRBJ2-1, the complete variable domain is DSGVTQTPKHLITATGQRVTLRCSPRSGDLSVYWYQQSLDQGLQFLIQYYNGEERAKGNILERFSAQQFPDLHSELNLSSLELGDSALYFCASSIAGGPIDEQFFGPGTRLTVL.

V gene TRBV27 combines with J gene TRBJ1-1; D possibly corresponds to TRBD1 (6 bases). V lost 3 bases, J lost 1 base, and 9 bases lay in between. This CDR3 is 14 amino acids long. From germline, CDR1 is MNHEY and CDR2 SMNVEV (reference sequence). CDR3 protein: CASSLGAPNTEAFF. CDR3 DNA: TGTGCCAGCAGTTTGGGGGCCCCGAACACTGAAGCTTTCTTT.